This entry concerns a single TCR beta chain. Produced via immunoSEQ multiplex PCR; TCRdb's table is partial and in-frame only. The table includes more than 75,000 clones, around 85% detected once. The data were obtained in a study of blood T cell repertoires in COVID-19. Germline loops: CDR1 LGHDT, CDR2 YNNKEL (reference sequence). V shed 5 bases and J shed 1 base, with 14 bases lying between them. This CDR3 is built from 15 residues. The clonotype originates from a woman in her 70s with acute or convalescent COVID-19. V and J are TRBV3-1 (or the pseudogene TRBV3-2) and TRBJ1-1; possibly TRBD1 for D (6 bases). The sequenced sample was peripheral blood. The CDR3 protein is CASSNRGGQNTEAFF. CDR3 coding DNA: TGTGCCAGCAGCAACCGGGGGGGGCAGAACACTGAAGCTTTCTTT.